This record looks at one TCR beta chain sequence and its context. No antigen is known for it. No per-base quality is available; no much larger clone lies one base away. The library was generated by 5' RACE. Sequencing was performed on an Illumina HiSeq 2500. A second 7 to 11 cycle PCR used a sample-barcoded 5' primer and a J-beta primer mix. Each TCR beta cDNA molecule received a unique molecular identifier from a template-switch 5' adaptor carrying 12 random nucleotides. Each sample yielded at least 2.5 million CDR3-containing paired-end reads. First-strand cDNA was synthesized from all RNA with the Mint cDNA synthesis kit, primed by a TRBC-specific oligonucleotide. Following uracil-DNA glycosylase treatment, all cDNA underwent a first 18-cycle PCR with the universal primers M1SS and BC2_uni_R. In the authors' own workflow: For normalization, 1 million high-quality reads, each with a distinct molecular identifier, were randomly selected from each sample. Instead of being binned into consensus sequences, reads that shared molecular identifiers were thrown out. MiTCR, with a Q25 quality threshold and the strictest error-elimination algorithm, was used for CDR3 identification, clonotype clustering and error correction. A nonparametric unseen species model with Euler transformation was used to estimate lower-bound total TCR beta diversity. Through fastp at Q25 and MiXCR, TCRdb rebuilt clones from the public reads, retaining in-frame beta chains. Each entry merges the rows of one CDR3 protein and shows their most common DNA and genes. In this record, the V and J calls reflect TCRdb's handling and not the investigators' own analysis. This sample comprises some 760,000 distinct CDR3 sequences, approximately 25% of them detected only once. Just under 9.5% of the sample rests with the top ten.

The sample originates from a study of blood T cells in healthy people across ages (dated by TCRdb to the mid-2010s). For context, the study as a whole: In model experiments, roughly one uniquely barcoded TCR beta cDNA molecule per two T cells was captured by template switching. Age-related changes in TCR beta repertoire diversity were measured in the study by deep sequencing normalized with unique cDNA molecular identifiers. The donors were divided into four age groups: young (average around 16 years), middle-aged (approximately 39), aged (about 61) and long-lived (roughly 82). Using the same blood draw, the study looked at two additional independent replicas of 1 million unique cDNA reads for two donors, one aged 18 to 30 and the other aged 80 or older. Overall study outcomes, separate from this receptor: Estimates of total diversity based on one million sequenced T cells were regarded as lower bounds and as underestimates. Observed TCR beta diversity correlated strongly with the percentage of naive T cells measured by flow cytometry. As age increased, observed TCR beta diversity per million T cells dropped in a roughly linear way, and a significant reduction was already evident by age 40. The CMV infection status of donors was not known, potentially confounding age-related changes in expanded clonotypes. Since profiling was done on bulk unsorted PBMCs, naive and antigen-experienced compartments could not be conclusively compared. Compared with the aged group, the long-lived group had more naive CD4+ T cells, fewer expanded clones and increased TCR diversity, a pattern suggesting age selection.

Cut back by 2 bases and 5 bases, the V and J ends lie 10 bases apart. In the germline V gene, CDR1 corresponds to WSHSY and CDR2 to SAAADI. Reading from cysteine to phenylalanine, the CDR3 counts 14 amino acids. Solely the CDR3 DNA is kept, with 42 bases framed from the first base. The donors were a few dozen Caucasian individuals from Russia, aged roughly 6 to 90 years, who were systemically healthy. Each donor gave ten milliliters of peripheral blood, collected into EDTA-treated Vacutainer tubes. Ficoll-Paque density-gradient centrifugation was used to isolate PBMCs, with at least 6 million per sample. Trizol reagent was used to extract total RNA from the PBMCs, yielding at least 5.5 micrograms per sample. For every donor, flow cytometry on a PBMC aliquot measured the percentage of naive CD45RAhigh/CD27high T cells. This sample was shared with a second study, whose subject was T cells of mothers and their children. According to the second study: Nine systemically healthy Caucasian individuals served as donors, namely three mothers together with their six children. cDNA synthesis consumed the entire amount of extracted RNA, loaded at approximately 1.6 ug RNA in each 15 ul reaction. In the second PCR, the M1S primer added sample barcodes and 2-4 random nucleotides. Over 8.5 million TCR beta CDR3 reads came from each mother, compared with millions of reads from each child. TCR recombination output is similarly shaped by thymic selection in related and unrelated pairs, with a minor effect exerted by inherited differences. Normalized repertoire overlap in related mother-child pairs was always slightly higher than in unrelated mother-child pairs, but the difference was never significant. No persistent microchimeric T cell clones were detected, at a sensitivity of roughly 99 clones per million clonotypes. Deep NGS was used in the study to compare the TCR beta repertoires of mothers and children and to look for features that separate related mother-child pairs from unrelated individuals. On average, the children were approximately 11 +/- 4 years old, while the mothers were about 38 +/- 4 years old. After adapter ligation with NEBNext reagents, the libraries were sequenced on Illumina HiSeq 2000 with 100+100 nt paired-end reads. To avoid cross-contamination, the mother libraries and the child libraries were prepared a month apart and sequenced in separate runs. Each donor had between 500,000 and 2,000,000 distinct TCR beta clonotypes identified. Naive TCR beta clonotypes were estimated from low-frequency clonotypes matched to each donor's FACS-determined naive share, without sorting.

The sample comprised blood. This receptor was taken from a boy between 10 and 17 years old in good health. The chain was built from TRBV10-2 and TRBJ1-5, with the identity of the D gene unclear. The CDR3 region has the sequence CASSEGPRDQPQHF. In nucleotides, the sequence is TGCGCCAGCAGTGAGGGTCCAAGGGATCAGCCCCAGCATTTT.